The entry below gives a single TCR beta chain sequence along with its context. TCRdb reanalysed the RT-PCR reads using MiXCR and keeps one entry per CDR3 protein. The sample carries 920,000 or so distinct CDR3 sequences, 18% recorded once. This sample is part of a study of patients and donors after allogeneic stem cell transplantation. Germline loops: CDR1 SGHDT, CDR2 YYEEEE. With V trimmed by 4 bases and J by 1 base, 5 bases remained unmatched. The CDR3 totals 17 residues. Sequencing was done on a sample of blood, either unsorted or a sorted T cell fraction (not recorded which). The origin of this receptor is a human donor who was either an allogeneic HSCT recipient or a stem cell or donor lymphocyte infusion donor (not recorded which). It is not recorded whose cells these are; they may come from a transplant donor. The chain combines TRBV5-6 with TRBJ2-3; the match to TRBD2 covers 14 bases. CDR3 DNA: TGTGCCAGCAGCCGACGACTAGCGGGAGGGGGCACAGATACGCAGTATTTT. Protein: CASSRRLAGGGTDTQYF.